The rows below give T cell receptor beta chains drawn from one sample of a study of blood T cells in healthy people across ages. In TCRdb, the 5' RACE reads were re-called with MiXCR into one record per CDR3 protein. The data show over 1.5 million distinct CDR3 sequences, with around 48% seen just once and about 2.1% held by the top ten. Sequenced sample: blood. The receptors were gathered from a woman in her thirties or forties in good health. The CDR3 runs from the conserved cysteine through the conserved F or W. A D gene is named only where the DNA matches it firmly. Expanded clones get a size class; other rows say once, few or many, or leave the size out.

clone size	D gene	V gene	J gene	CDR3 DNA	CDR3 protein
.	.	TRBV28	TRBJ1-2	TGTGCCAGCAGTCCTCCAGGGTCTAAAGGTGGCTACACCTTC	CASSPPGSKGGYTF
.	.	TRBV24-1	TRBJ2-5	TGTGCCACCAGTGACCCGGCGCGGACCCAGTACTTC	CATSDPARTQYF
few	.	TRBV7-2	TRBJ2-3	TGTGCCAGCAGCCCCGACATCACAGATACGCAGTATTTT	CASSPDITDTQYF
.	.	TRBV29-1	TRBJ1-1	TGCAGCGTTGAGTGGCGGACCTCTGAAGCTTTCTTT	CSVEWRTSEAFF
.	.	TRBV3-1	TRBJ2-3	TGTGCCAGCAGCCTACGAACCAGGACAGCGTACACAGATACGCAGTATTTT	CASSLRTRTAYTDTQYF
few	TRBD2	TRBV11-2	TRBJ2-5	TGTGCCAGCAGCGCAACTAGCGGGGGCGGGGAGACCCAGTACTTC	CASSATSGGGETQYF
.	TRBD1	TRBV11-2	TRBJ1-2	TGTGCCAGCAGCTTAGGGCGACAGGGCCGGCCTTATGGCTACACCTTC	CASSLGRQGRPYGYTF
.	TRBD2	TRBV20-1	TRBJ2-5	TGCAGTGCTACCCCCTTTAGCGGGAGCCAGCAAGAGACCCAGTACTTC	CSATPFSGSQQETQYF
.	.	TRBV7-2	TRBJ2-7	TGTGCCAGCAGCTCCAGGAGGGGGGGGAATGAGCAGTACTTC	CASSSRRGGNEQYF
.	.	TRBV5-1	TRBJ2-7	TGCGCCAGCAGCTGGTTGGGGATCGGCGAGCAGTACTTC	CASSWLGIGEQYF
few	.	TRBV12-3/TRBV12-4	TRBJ1-2	TGTGCCAGCAGTTCAGCCTGGGACGGCTCTAACTATGGCTACACCTTC	CASSSAWDGSNYGYTF
few	.	TRBV27	TRBJ1-6	TGTGCCAGCAGAAGGTATAATTCACCCCTCCACTTT	CASRRYNSPLHF
.	.	TRBV9	TRBJ1-3	TGTGCCAGCAGCGCCGGGACTACTGGAAACACCATATATTTT	CASSAGTTGNTIYF
once	TRBD1	TRBV20-1	TRBJ2-3	TGCAGTGCTAGACAGATTAGGGGGCCGACCGACATAGATACGCAGTATTTT	CSARQIRGPTDIDTQYF
many	.	TRBV12-3/TRBV12-4	TRBJ2-7	TGTGCCAGCAGGCGGGACAGAGGTGACGAGCAGTACTTC	CASRRDRGDEQYF
.	.	TRBV7-9	TRBJ2-4	TGTGCCAGCAGCTTAGGGGCAGGGTACATTCAGTACTTC	CASSLGAGYIQYF
.	TRBD1	TRBV2	TRBJ1-5	TGTGCCAGCAGTGAGGACAGGGCACAACAGCCCCAGCATTTT	CASSEDRAQQPQHF
.	.	TRBV20-1	TRBJ2-1	TGCAGTGCTAGCGCGACAGCCAACCCCGGTGAGCAGTTCTTC	CSASATANPGEQFF
.	.	TRBV13	TRBJ1-4	TGTGCCAGCAGCTCCAAGGGAGGGGGTGGTGAAAAACTGTTTTTT	CASSSKGGGGEKLFF
.	.	TRBV28	TRBJ1-2	TGTGCCAGCCAGTCGGGCTATGGCTACACCTTC	CASQSGYGYTF
.	TRBD2	TRBV27	TRBJ2-3	TGTGCCAGCAGCGGGGGGGACTCACGGCTAGATACGCAGTATTTT	CASSGGDSRLDTQYF
once	.	TRBV5-1	TRBJ1-6	TGCGCCAGCAGCTTGGTGGCAGCTAATTCACCCCTCCACTTT	CASSLVAANSPLHF
.	TRBD2	TRBV13	TRBJ2-5	TGTGCCAGCAGCACCCGGACTAGCGGGTCTTCGGGTGAGACCCAGTACTTC	CASSTRTSGSSGETQYF
.	TRBD2	TRBV20-1	TRBJ2-5	TGCAGTGCTGCTAGCGGGGGACCAGAGACCCAGTACTTC	CSAASGGPETQYF
.	.	TRBV14	TRBJ2-1	TGTGCCAGCAGCCAAGATATCGGGGGTATCTACAATGAGCAGTTCTTC	CASSQDIGGIYNEQFF
.	.	TRBV28	TRBJ2-7	TGTGCCAGCAGGTTGACCGATTCCGTCCCCTACGAGCAGTACTTC	CASRLTDSVPYEQYF
few	TRBD1	TRBV28	TRBJ2-1	TGTGCCGCTCGGGACAGGGGCTACAATGAGCAGTTCTTC	CAARDRGYNEQFF
.	.	TRBV6-5	TRBJ2-7	TGTGCCAGCATGACACTCCAGAGGGACGAGCAGTACTTC	CASMTLQRDEQYF
.	TRBD2	TRBV7-2	TRBJ2-1	TGTGCCAGCAGCTTAGACCCCCCTGGGCGCGGGGGGTACAATGAGCAGTTCTTC	CASSLDPPGRGGYNEQFF
once	.	TRBV15	TRBJ2-7	TGTGCCACCAGCTCTACAGTTCTGTCTAGCTCCTACGAGCAGTACTTC	CATSSTVLSSSYEQYF
.	.	TRBV7-9	TRBJ2-7	TGTGCCAGCAGCTTGGGGTCCGGGACCCCAAACTACGAGCAGTACTTC	CASSLGSGTPNYEQYF
few	TRBD2	TRBV10-3	TRBJ2-3	TGTGCCATCAGAGATTCACTAGCGGGGGCAGCATCTAGCACAGATACGCAGTATTTT	CAIRDSLAGAASSTDTQYF
.	.	TRBV14	TRBJ1-2	TGTGCCAGCAGCCAAGACTGGGGCATGACCGGTGCTAACTATGGCTACACCTTC	CASSQDWGMTGANYGYTF
few	TRBD2	TRBV3-1	TRBJ2-1	TGTGCCAGCAGCCAAGGTAGCCTAGCGGCGGGGAATGAGCAGTTCTTC	CASSQGSLAAGNEQFF
.	.	TRBV4-3	TRBJ2-3	TGCGCCAGCAGCCAAGACGTAGCAGGGAGTTCCACAGATACGCAGTATTTT	CASSQDVAGSSTDTQYF
once	.	TRBV6-2/TRBV6-3	TRBJ2-5	TGTGCCAGCAGTTACCGAATGGGCAGCGAGACCCAGTACTTC	CASSYRMGSETQYF
few	.	TRBV7-9	TRBJ2-5	TGTGCCAGCAGCTTCAAGAATGCGGGACAGCAAGAGACCCAGTACTTC	CASSFKNAGQQETQYF
.	.	TRBV28	TRBJ1-4	TGTGCCAGCAGTTCAGGGGTTACTAATGAAAAACTGTTTTTT	CASSSGVTNEKLFF
.	.	TRBV19	TRBJ2-5	TGTGCCAGTAGTATCGGACAGACCATTATGAGAGAGACCCAGTACTTC	CASSIGQTIMRETQYF
.	TRBD1	TRBV18	TRBJ1-2	TGTGCCAGCTCACCAGGGACAGGTCTGACCTATGGCTACACCTTC	CASSPGTGLTYGYTF
.	TRBD1	TRBV10-3	TRBJ1-6	TGTGCCATCAGCCTTGGACAGGGTCCGAATTCACCCCTCCACTTT	CAISLGQGPNSPLHF
.	.	TRBV29-1	TRBJ1-2	TGCAGCGTTGAGGGGGAGGTTAGCAACTATGGCTACACCTTC	CSVEGEVSNYGYTF
.	.	TRBV5-6	TRBJ2-3	TGTGCCAGCAGCCCAGGGACGACCAGTACGCAGTATTTT	CASSPGTTSTQYF
once	.	TRBV6-1	TRBJ1-4	TGTGCCAGCAGAACTGTGGGGACAACTAATGAAAAACTGTTTTTT	CASRTVGTTNEKLFF
.	TRBD1	TRBV10-2	TRBJ1-1	TGCGCCAGCATTGAGACAGGGTATACTGAAGCTTTCTTT	CASIETGYTEAFF
.	.	TRBV7-3	TRBJ2-4	TGTGCCAGCAGCTTTATTAGGGAGCTAGCCAAAAACATTCAGTACTTC	CASSFIRELAKNIQYF
few	TRBD2	TRBV6-5	TRBJ2-3	TGTGCCAGCAGTTCTCGACTAGCGGGGCCCTCAATTACGCAGTATTTT	CASSSRLAGPSITQYF
.	.	TRBV7-2	TRBJ1-1	TGTGCCAGCAGCCCTGCCTCACTTGAAGCTTTCTTT	CASSPASLEAFF
few	.	TRBV6-5	TRBJ2-1	TGTGCCAGCAGAACCAACCGGGACATTTTCTACAATGAGCAGTTCTTC	CASRTNRDIFYNEQFF
.	TRBD1	TRBV11-2	TRBJ2-3	TGTGCCAGCAGCCTCATTGGGACAGGGGAGCTCCCAGGCACAGATACGCAGTATTTT	CASSLIGTGELPGTDTQYF
few	TRBD2	TRBV20-1	TRBJ2-5	TGCAGTGCTACCAGAAGGAGCGGGATCCAAGAGACCCAGTACTTC	CSATRRSGIQETQYF
.	.	TRBV28	TRBJ1-2	TGTGCCAGCAGTTCGGTGGACAGCTATGGCTACACCTTC	CASSSVDSYGYTF
.	.	TRBV27	TRBJ2-1	TGTGCCAGCAGCCGTGACAGGTACTCCTACAATGAGCAGTTCTTC	CASSRDRYSYNEQFF
.	.	TRBV12-3/TRBV12-4	TRBJ1-6	TGTGCCAGCGGCTCCGGGGCAAATTCACCCCTCCACTTT	CASGSGANSPLHF
.	TRBD1	TRBV11-2	TRBJ2-1	TGTGCCAGCAGCCCCTTGACAGGGGGCGCGGGGGGATACAATGAGCAGTTCTTC	CASSPLTGGAGGYNEQFF
few	TRBD2	TRBV24-1	TRBJ2-3	TGTGCCACCAGTGATTGGGACTATAACACAGATACGCAGTATTTT	CATSDWDYNTDTQYF
few	TRBD1	TRBV7-2	TRBJ1-2	TGTGCCAGCAGGGTACAGGGGATCTATGGCTACACCTTC	CASRVQGIYGYTF
few	.	TRBV2	TRBJ2-6	TGTGCCACGGTAATGCGGGATTATCACTCTGGGGCCAACGTCCTGACTTTC	CATVMRDYHSGANVLTF
.	.	TRBV5-1	TRBJ1-2	TGCGCCAGCAGCTTGGGGTTTCGTGGCTACACCTTC	CASSLGFRGYTF